This TCR beta chain stems from a study of T cells in Graves' hyperthyroidism and ophthalmopathy. What was amplified from RNA transcripts were TCR beta CDR3 regions. The HTBI primer set was used in a first-round RT-PCR of the TCR CDR3. TCRdb re-derived calls from the multiplex PCR reads in MiXCR, one entry per CDR3 protein. The sample contains more than 500,000 distinct CDR3 sequences, around 15% of which appear only once. Trimming took off 2 bases at V and 3 bases at J, with 10 bases between the two ends. Germline CDR1 and CDR2: MDHEN and SYDVKM. This CDR3 spans 14 amino acids. Findings and caveats of the study: Ophthalmopathy and stable hyperthyroidism were told apart by a 13 V-J model. Most thyroid clonotypes expanded above 0.001 appeared in blood too.

This clonotype was observed a few times. The antigen is unknown. This sequence joins TRBV28 and TRBJ2-5; maybe TRBD2 (6 bases). The specimen was blood. This TCR was recovered from a woman younger than 45 with Graves' hyperthyroidism. The CDR3 nucleotides are TGTGCCAGCAGTTTAACGCGGACTAAAGAGACCCAGTACTTC. It encodes CASSLTRTKETQYF.